This T cell receptor (beta chain) was sequenced during a study of cytomegalovirus exposure and HLA in healthy donors. Overall study context: The roughly 120 validation repertoires matched the 650 to 850 first-cohort repertoires in platform, a later analysis reported.

Sequenced by immunoSEQ multiplex PCR; TCRdb stores in-frame clones only, minus some. The sample holds roughly 330,000 clones, about 85% seen once. Of note for this clone: Its specificity is unknown.

General study findings and limits: Investigators reported 164 TCR beta chains as tied to cytomegalovirus. The finding came from a later analysis; first-cohort TCR clusters tended to co-occur in the 120 or so validation repertoires. Reported performance of the classifier showed diagnosis of cytomegalovirus status with high specificity and sensitivity.

Per germline, CDR1 LGHNA and CDR2 YNFKEQ. This CDR3 has 15 residues. Trimming took 0 bases from V and 1 from J, leaving 10 bases between them. The TCR was taken from a woman in her 30s in good health and CMV-seropositive. Sequencing input: PBMCs. This sequence joins TRBV4-2 and TRBJ2-7; the D gene is possibly TRBD1 (5 bases). The chain's CDR3 is CASSQEGASSYEQYF. CDR3 sequence (DNA): TGTGCCAGCAGCCAAGAAGGGGCTTCATCCTACGAGCAGTACTTC.